The 10 T cell receptor beta chains below all came from one sample that was sequenced in a study of T cell clonotyping in hematopoietic cell transplantation. As for time point: recipient sample about 28 days before transplant, after cytoreduction. Libraries were prepared by immunoSEQ multiplex PCR; TCRdb keeps only in-frame clonotypes and omits some of them. Among tens of thousands of clones listed, 85% were seen once. Sequences were derived from peripheral blood mononuclear cells, sampled before stem cell transplant. The receptors originated from a man between 60 and 75 years old with acute myeloid leukemia. Some clones in this sample may be carry-over from other donors' samples.

V and J are TRBV11-3 and TRBJ1-6; no reliable D call. Germline CDR1 reads SGHNT; CDR2 reads YENEEA. The germline V and J ends were trimmed by 5 bases and 11 bases, with 16 bases remaining between them. The CDR3 loop spans 14 amino acids. The CDR3 reads CASSGGAGYPPLHF. The CDR3 DNA follows: TGTGCCAGCAGCGGAGGTGCAGGTTATCCACCCCTCCACTTT.

CDR3 sequence reads: CASSADRGTDTQYF. CDR3 DNA sequence: TGTGCCAGCAGCGCGGACAGGGGCACAGATACGCAGTATTTT. The V gene is TRBV9, the J gene TRBJ2-3; 8 positions agree with TRBD1. The CDR3 runs to 14 residues. The V gene's germline CDR1 is SGDLS and CDR2 YYNGEE. V was clipped by 3 bases and J by 1 base; unmatched bases: 1.

This chain uses TRBV10-3 with TRBJ2-3, with a possible D match to TRBD1 (6 bases). The CDR3 length is 14 residues. Germline V gene sequence: CDR1 ENHRY, CDR2 SYGVKD. The V end lost 4 bases, the J end lost 0 bases, and 8 bases lay between the germline ends. CDR3 sequence: CAISGTGSTDTQYF. The CDR3 DNA is TGTGCCATCAGTGGTACAGGGAGCACAGATACGCAGTATTTT.

The chain recombines TRBV6-1 with TRBJ2-2, with TRBD1 identical over 7 bases. The V segment lost 6 bases and the J segment 4 bases; nucleotides outside the gene matches: 8. Looked up from germline, CDR1 is MNHNS and CDR2 is SASEGT. There are 15 residues in the CDR3. The CDR3 region is CASRKGAGGTGELFF. CDR3 nucleotides: TGTGCCAGCAGAAAGGGGGCAGGGGGCACCGGGGAGCTGTTTTTT.

This clone was counted a few times. The V call is TRBV9, the J call TRBJ2-1, with 11 bases lining up with TRBD2. The ends lost 3 bases at V and 6 bases at J; junction bases unmatched: 5. The CDR3 covers 15 residues. CDR1 and CDR2 (germline): SGDLS, YYNGEE. The CDR3 loop reads CASSDSGGVFNEQFF. CDR3 coding DNA: TGTGCCAGCAGCGATAGCGGGGGGGTGTTCAATGAGCAGTTCTTC.

The genes are TRBV2 and TRBJ2-7; 8 nucleotides line up with TRBD2. V was pared by 6 bases and J by 4 bases, with 11 bases of the junction left unmatched. The CDR3 sequence is 15 residues long. CDR1 is SNHLY and CDR2 is FYNNEI in the germline V gene. In DNA form, the CDR3 reads TGTGCCAGCAGCCCGGGTAGCGGGGTAGTTTACGAGCAGTACTTC. Its translation: CASSPGSGVVYEQYF. The full variable domain, its missing parts supplied by reference TRBV2 and TRBJ2-7, is EPEVTQTPSHQVTQMGQEVILRCVPISNHLYFYWYRQILGQKVEFLVSFYNNEISEKSEIFDDQFSVERPDGSNFTLKIRSTKLEDSAMYFCASSPGSGVVYEQYFGPGTRLTVT.

J is TRBJ2-7 and V is TRBV28; D is unclear. Germline V CDR1 and CDR2: MDHEN, SYDVKM. This CDR3 is 14 amino acids long. Trimming removed 3 bases at V and 2 bases at J, with 11 bases between. In DNA form, the CDR3 reads TGTGCCAGCAGTTTCTTCGGCGGTACCTACGAGCAGTACTTC. It yields the protein CASSFFGGTYEQYF. Full variable domain (missing parts from reference TRBV28 and TRBJ2-7): DVKVTQSSRYLVKRTGEKVFLECVQDMDHENMFWYRQDPGLGLRLIYFSYDVKMKEKGDIPEGYSVSREKKERFSLILESASTNQTSMYLCASSFFGGTYEQYFGPGTRLTVT.

This chain links TRBV6-5 with TRBJ1-6; TRBD1 is a possible D gene (6 bases). CDR3 length equals 12 residues. Germline V gene data show CDR1 as MNHEY and CDR2 as SVGAGI. Trimming cost V 2 bases and J 16 bases, with 12 bases left between them. DNA of the CDR3: TGTGCCAGCAGTTACACAGGGTCGGGACTCCACTTT. Its protein is CASSYTGSGLHF.

This chain uses TRBV4-3 with TRBJ1-6; D is possibly TRBD1 (5 bases). Looked up from germline, CDR1 is LGHNA and CDR2 is YSLEER. The CDR3 has 16 amino acids. The V gene lost 0 bases and the J gene lost 3 bases, with 9 bases spanning the gap. The CDR3 here is CASSQDRGNYNSPLHF. The DNA of the CDR3 is TGCGCCAGCAGCCAAGATCGGGGCAACTATAATTCACCCCTCCACTTT.

The chain carries TRBV11-3 and TRBJ2-1; TRBD2 agrees at 13 bases. CDR1 SGHNT and CDR2 YENEEA come from the germline V gene. V lost 4 bases to trimming and J lost 15 bases; unmatched junction nucleotides: 12. The CDR3 sequence is 15 residues long. The CDR3 loop reads CASSSTSGGAPGRFF. The CDR3 DNA follows: TGTGCCAGCAGCTCCACTAGCGGGGGGGCTCCCGGCCGGTTCTTC. Full variable domain (missing parts from reference TRBV11-3 and TRBJ2-1): EAGVVQSPRYKIIEKKQPVAFWCNPISGHNTLYWYLQNLGQGPELLIRYENEEAVDDSQLPKDRFSAERLKGVDSTLKIQPAELGDSAVYLCASSSTSGGAPGRFFGPGTRLTVL.